These T cell receptor beta chains were read from a single sample in a study of response to subunit inactivated influenza vaccine. TCRdb passed the RT-PCR reads through MiXCR, listing each CDR3 protein once. The sample includes fewer than 700,000 distinct CDR3 sequences, 10% to 15% of them seen just once. Sequencing used PBMCs from blood, obtained about 40 days after vaccination. These receptors were obtained from a man over 45 who received an inactivated influenza vaccine. Each CDR3 is given with its conserved first and last residue. A D gene is named only where the DNA matches it firmly. For some rows the clone size is stated as once, few or many, or as a class when expanded; others skip it.

d_call	clone_size	v_call	j_call	cdr3_aa	cdr3_nt
TRBD2	.	TRBV29-1	TRBJ2-7	CSVGPRASGIYEQYF	TGCAGCGTGGGTCCCCGGGCTAGCGGGATCTACGAGCAGTACTTC
.	many	TRBV4-2	TRBJ2-3	CASSPGPTDTQYF	TGCGCCAGCAGCCCCGGACCCACAGATACGCAGTATTTT
.	many	TRBV9	TRBJ2-3	CASSSMGGDTQYF	TGTGCCAGCAGCTCGATGGGGGGAGATACGCAGTATTTT
.	.	TRBV7-2	TRBJ2-7	CASSLAAVRPYEQYF	TGTGCCAGCAGCTTAGCGGCAGTCAGACCCTACGAGCAGTACTTC
.	few	TRBV29-1	TRBJ2-7	CSVIGQSYEQYF	TGCAGCGTTATTGGACAGAGCTACGAGCAGTACTTC
TRBD1	.	TRBV29-1	TRBJ2-7	CSVGGQGASGSYEQYF	TGCAGCGTCGGGGGACAGGGGGCTAGCGGGAGCTACGAGCAGTACTTC
.	.	TRBV4-2	TRBJ1-1	CASSQERDPNTEAFF	TGTGCCAGCAGCCAAGAGAGGGACCCGAACACTGAAGCTTTCTTT
.	.	TRBV5-1	TRBJ1-2	CASSLVGGFDGYTF	TGCGCCAGCAGCTTGGTGGGGGGGTTCGATGGCTACACCTTC
.	.	TRBV20-1	TRBJ2-6	CSARGALPLSGASVLTF	TGCAGTGCTCGGGGAGCCCTCCCCCTCTCTGGGGCCAGCGTCCTGACTTTC
.	many	TRBV29-1	TRBJ2-5	CSVEGGLGQLYQETQYF	TGCAGCGTTGAGGGTGGACTTGGACAGCTGTACCAAGAGACCCAGTACTTC
.	.	TRBV20-1	TRBJ2-1	CSAIKGSDEQFF	TGCAGTGCGATTAAGGGTTCCGATGAGCAGTTCTTC
TRBD1	few	TRBV4-1	TRBJ1-6	CASSHFPGQGANSPLHF	TGCGCCAGCAGCCACTTCCCGGGACAGGGGGCTAATTCACCCCTCCACTTT
TRBD1	few	TRBV11-2	TRBJ2-3	CASSPQGAGTSTDTQYF	TGTGCCAGCAGCCCACAGGGGGCGGGAACCAGCACAGATACGCAGTATTTT
TRBD1	.	TRBV5-1	TRBJ1-6	CASSVTGTENSPLHF	TGCGCCAGCAGCGTGACCGGGACAGAAAATTCACCCCTCCACTTT
TRBD1	few	TRBV3-1	TRBJ2-7	CASSHYTGGSYEQYF	TGTGCCAGCAGCCATTACACAGGGGGCTCCTACGAGCAGTACTTC
.	few	TRBV6-2/TRBV6-3	TRBJ2-7	CASRDLLRYEQYF	TGTGCCAGCAGAGACTTGTTGCGCTACGAGCAGTACTTC
TRBD2	.	TRBV4-3	TRBJ2-5	CASSQDLGFRGRGETQYF	TGCGCCAGCAGCCAAGATCTAGGATTCCGCGGGAGAGGAGAGACCCAGTACTTC
.	.	TRBV10-3	TRBJ2-3	CAIRNPTSTDTQYF	TGTGCCATCAGAAATCCGACAAGCACAGATACGCAGTATTTT
.	few	TRBV27	TRBJ2-2	CASSLSSAGELFF	TGTGCCAGCAGTTTATCGTCCGCCGGGGAGCTGTTTTTT
TRBD1	many	TRBV20-1	TRBJ1-2	CSAPTGFGYTF	TGCAGTGCCCCGACAGGGTTTGGCTACACCTTC
.	many	TRBV7-2	TRBJ2-1	CASSGYGVSSYNEQFF	TGTGCCAGCAGCGGCTATGGCGTTAGCTCTTACAATGAGCAGTTCTTC
TRBD2	many	TRBV10-2	TRBJ2-2	CASSVRRGTGELFF	TGCGCCAGCAGTGTTAGGCGGGGGACCGGGGAGCTGTTTTTT
.	few	TRBV20-1	TRBJ2-6	CSARSYASGANVLTF	TGCAGTGCTAGATCATACGCGTCTGGGGCCAACGTCCTGACTTTC
.	.	TRBV20-1	TRBJ1-4	CSARDPRLGGLFF	TGCAGTGCTAGAGATCCCCGCCTCGGGGGACTGTTTTTT
.	.	TRBV20-1	TRBJ2-3	CSAKGTDTQYF	TGCAGTGCTAAGGGCACAGATACGCAGTATTTT
.	few	TRBV6-5	TRBJ2-2	CASSSVGMVLFF	TGTGCCAGCAGTTCCGTGGGAATGGTGCTGTTTTTT
.	few	TRBV7-9	TRBJ2-7	CASSSYGELHEQYF	TGTGCCAGCAGCTCTTACGGGGAGCTCCACGAGCAGTACTTC
.	many	TRBV6-1	TRBJ1-2	CASIPIAGNYGYTF	TGTGCCAGCATTCCCATCGCGGGGAACTATGGCTACACCTTC
.	few	TRBV4-3	TRBJ1-2	CASSQVGQALRGYTF	TGCGCCAGCAGCCAAGTGGGTCAGGCTTTGAGGGGCTACACCTTC
.	many	TRBV7-9	TRBJ1-2	CASSAQGGSYGYTF	TGTGCCAGCAGCGCACAGGGCGGAAGCTATGGCTACACCTTC
.	few	TRBV27	TRBJ2-1	CASKVGGSYNEQFF	TGTGCCAGCAAAGTAGGGGGTTCCTACAATGAGCAGTTCTTC
.	.	TRBV29-1	TRBJ1-5	CSALVREGNQPQHF	TGCAGCGCCCTCGTCAGGGAGGGCAATCAGCCCCAGCATTTT
.	many	TRBV29-1	TRBJ2-1	CSVDGGTTYNEQFF	TGCAGCGTTGATGGCGGGACCACCTACAATGAGCAGTTCTTC
.	few	TRBV9	TRBJ2-5	CASSSTSLYQETQYF	TGTGCCAGCAGCTCTACTAGCCTCTACCAAGAGACCCAGTACTTC
.	.	TRBV7-2	TRBJ2-2	CASSLGGRWNTGELFF	TGTGCCAGCAGCTTAGGAGGGAGATGGAACACCGGGGAGCTGTTTTTT
.	.	TRBV4-2	TRBJ2-2	CASSLPGPHTENTGELFF	TGTGCCAGCAGCCTACCGGGCCCCCACACGGAGAACACCGGGGAGCTGTTTTTT
TRBD1	few	TRBV12-3/TRBV12-4	TRBJ2-7	CASSFSGQGSGDREQYF	TGTGCCAGCAGTTTTTCGGGACAGGGGTCCGGGGACCGCGAGCAGTACTTC
TRBD2	few	TRBV11-2	TRBJ2-1	CASSLDTQRGGSGNEQFF	TGTGCCAGCAGCTTAGACACCCAGCGGGGGGGCTCAGGGAATGAGCAGTTCTTC
TRBD2	.	TRBV28	TRBJ2-1	CASSTVAGTYNEQFF	TGTGCCAGCAGTACCGTAGCGGGAACCTACAATGAGCAGTTCTTC
.	many	TRBV24-1	TRBJ2-1	CATSDPLIKNNEQFF	TGTGCCACCAGTGACCCCCTCATTAAAAACAATGAGCAGTTCTTC
.	few	TRBV4-1	TRBJ1-2	CASSQGGGSNYGYTF	TGCGCCAGCAGCCAAGGTGGGGGTAGTAACTATGGCTACACCTTC
TRBD2	many	TRBV20-1	TRBJ2-1	CSAPPAAGVINEQFF	TGCAGTGCTCCACCGGCAGCGGGAGTGATTAATGAGCAGTTCTTC
TRBD1	.	TRBV4-2	TRBJ2-5	CASSQTGTAPQETQYF	TGTGCCAGCAGCCAGACAGGGACGGCTCCACAAGAGACCCAGTACTTC
.	.	TRBV7-9	TRBJ2-1	CASSPRDWLGEQFF	TGTGCCAGCAGCCCCCGGGACTGGCTTGGGGAGCAGTTCTTC
TRBD2	many	TRBV4-2	TRBJ2-3	CASSQDPSGSSATQYF	TGTGCCAGCAGCCAAGATCCAAGCGGGAGTTCCGCTACGCAGTATTTT
TRBD2	.	TRBV6-5	TRBJ2-1	CASSYRAGGFGEQFF	TGTGCCAGCAGTTACCGAGCGGGAGGTTTCGGTGAGCAGTTCTTC
.	few	TRBV7-9	TRBJ1-6	CASSLSAGSPLHF	TGTGCCAGCAGCTTATCCGCAGGATCACCCCTCCACTTT
.	.	TRBV4-1	TRBJ1-1	CASSRPRGPSNTEAFF	TGCGCCAGCAGCCGGCCGAGGGGCCCTTCGAACACTGAAGCTTTCTTT
TRBD1	.	TRBV20-1	TRBJ1-5	CSAQDRAGQPQHF	TGCAGTGCTCAGGACAGGGCGGGGCAGCCCCAGCATTTT
TRBD2	.	TRBV7-6	TRBJ2-2	CASSSGLAGKNTGELFF	TGTGCCAGCAGCTCGGGACTAGCGGGGAAGAACACCGGGGAGCTGTTTTTT
.	.	TRBV11-3	TRBJ1-1	CASRAPGNTEAFF	TGTGCCAGCAGGGCTCCAGGGAACACTGAAGCTTTCTTT
TRBD2	.	TRBV12-3/TRBV12-4	TRBJ2-3	CASSPLAGVTDTQYF	TGTGCCAGCAGTCCGCTAGCGGGGGTCACAGATACGCAGTATTTT
.	.	TRBV3-1	TRBJ2-5	CASKARGVQETQYF	TGTGCCAGCAAGGCGAGGGGGGTCCAAGAGACCCAGTACTTC
TRBD2	few	TRBV7-8	TRBJ2-7	CASSLGLVGLYEQYF	TGTGCCAGCAGCTTGGGACTAGTGGGCCTCTACGAGCAGTACTTC
.	.	TRBV5-1	TRBJ2-7	CASSYSQLQGSYEQYF	TGCGCCAGCAGCTACTCCCAATTACAGGGATCCTACGAGCAGTACTTC
.	.	TRBV7-9	TRBJ2-7	CACSPGLGQIHYEQYF	TGTGCCTGCAGCCCAGGGCTCGGACAGATTCACTACGAGCAGTACTTC
TRBD2	few	TRBV6-1	TRBJ2-1	CASSPRDYSSASYNEQFF	TGTGCCAGCAGCCCCCGGGACTATTCATCAGCGTCCTACAATGAGCAGTTCTTC
.	.	TRBV6-2/TRBV6-3	TRBJ2-4	CASSSIPLGIQYF	TGTGCCAGCAGTTCTATCCCATTAGGCATTCAGTACTTC